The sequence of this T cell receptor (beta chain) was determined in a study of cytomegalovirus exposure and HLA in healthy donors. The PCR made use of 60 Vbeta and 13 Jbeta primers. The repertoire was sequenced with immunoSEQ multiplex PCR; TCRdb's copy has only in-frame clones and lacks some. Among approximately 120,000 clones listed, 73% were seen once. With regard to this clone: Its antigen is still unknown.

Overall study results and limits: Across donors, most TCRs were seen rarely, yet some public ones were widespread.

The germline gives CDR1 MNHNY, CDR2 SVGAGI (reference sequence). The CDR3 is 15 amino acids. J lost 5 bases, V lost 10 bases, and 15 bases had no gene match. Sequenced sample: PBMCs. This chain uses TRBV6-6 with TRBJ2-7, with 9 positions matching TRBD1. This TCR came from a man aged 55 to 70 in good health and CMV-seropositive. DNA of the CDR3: TGTGCCACCTTAATCTCGAGGGACAGGGACAACGAGCAGTACTTC. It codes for CATLISRDRDNEQYF.